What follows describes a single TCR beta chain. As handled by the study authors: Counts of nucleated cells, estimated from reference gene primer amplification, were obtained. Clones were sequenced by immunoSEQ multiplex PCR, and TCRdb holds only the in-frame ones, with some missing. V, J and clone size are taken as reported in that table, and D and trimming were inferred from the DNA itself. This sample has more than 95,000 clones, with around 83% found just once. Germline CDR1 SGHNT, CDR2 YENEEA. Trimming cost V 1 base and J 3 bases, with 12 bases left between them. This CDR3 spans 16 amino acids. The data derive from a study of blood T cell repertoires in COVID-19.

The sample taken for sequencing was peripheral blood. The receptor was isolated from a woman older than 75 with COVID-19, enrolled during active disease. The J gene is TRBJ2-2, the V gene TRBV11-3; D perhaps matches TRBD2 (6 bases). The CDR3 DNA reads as TGTGCCAGCAGCTTAGTCTTGGGGGGAGACACCGGGGAGCTGTTTTTT. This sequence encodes CASSLVLGGDTGELFF.